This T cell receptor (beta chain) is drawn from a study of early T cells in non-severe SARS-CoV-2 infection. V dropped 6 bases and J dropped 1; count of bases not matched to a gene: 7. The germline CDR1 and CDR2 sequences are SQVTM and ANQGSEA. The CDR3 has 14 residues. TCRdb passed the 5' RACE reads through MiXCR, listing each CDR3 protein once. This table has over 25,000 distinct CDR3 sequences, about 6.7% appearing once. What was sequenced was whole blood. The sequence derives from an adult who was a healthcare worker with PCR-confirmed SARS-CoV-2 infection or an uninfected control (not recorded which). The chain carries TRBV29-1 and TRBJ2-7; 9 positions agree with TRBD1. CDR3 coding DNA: TGCAGCGTGGGGGACAGGGTCTCGTCCTACGAGCAGTACTTC. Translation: CSVGDRVSSYEQYF.